This T cell receptor beta chain emerged from a study of blood T cell repertoires in COVID-19. Looking at the study overall: PBMCs, B-cell-depleted T cells, or T cells provided the cDNA or gDNA that made up the material.

CDR3 size: 14 residues. Germline-derived CDR1 and CDR2 are MNHEY and SVGAGI. V shed 2 bases and J shed 5 bases, with 13 bases lying between them. The data were produced by immunoSEQ multiplex PCR, yet TCRdb's version contains in-frame clones alone and is incomplete. The sample has fewer than 90,000 clones; roughly 86% are singletons. Sequenced: peripheral blood. The V gene is TRBV6-5, the J gene TRBJ2-7; no firm D call. The receptor's source is a man between 65 and 79 years old with acute or convalescent COVID-19. The CDR3 sequence: CASSYVADYNEQYF. In DNA, the CDR3 is TGTGCCAGCAGTTACGTTGCGGATTATAACGAGCAGTACTTC.